This entry features one TCR beta chain sequence. This table comes from immunoSEQ multiplex PCR, and its TCRdb copy is limited to in-frame clones, with some not included. The repertoire holds approximately 200,000 clones, roughly four fifths seen once, with approximately 10% in the top ten. The data were obtained in a study of blood T cell repertoires in COVID-19. Background on the study: PBMCs, B-cell-depleted T cells, or T cells provided the cDNA or gDNA that made up the material.

Living in 24 US areas, the participants were between 18 and 89 years of age. Assignment of participants to cohorts was predicated upon participant-reported clinical history. The CDR3 spans 14 residues. The junction had 5 bases not matched to a gene; V was cut back by 5 bases and J by 3 bases. CDR1 and CDR2 (germline): SGHTA, FQGNSA. What was sequenced was PBMCs or T cells enriched from blood (not recorded which). V usage is TRBV7-2 and J usage is TRBJ1-1, with 8 bases identical to TRBD1. The receptor was isolated from a man aged 35-49 years who had recovered from COVID-19. The CDR3 region has the DNA TGTGCCAGCAGCCGTACAGGGGGGGACACTGAAGCTTTCTTT. It codes for CASSRTGGDTEAFF.